This section outlines one T cell receptor beta chain sequence together with its context. This record comes from a study of blood T cell repertoires in COVID-19. Study at large: Samples representing acute and convalescent COVID-19 were sourced from the United States, Italy and Spain. PBMCs, B-cell-depleted T cells, or T cells provided the cDNA or gDNA that made up the material.

Original handling: Scientists estimated how many nucleated cells there were by amplifying reference gene primers. Using immunoSEQ multiplex PCR, the repertoire was profiled, and TCRdb retains in-frame clones only, with some absent. That table gives V, J and clone size, and the DNA gave D and trimming. Among 300,000 to 450,000 clones listed, roughly 77% were seen once. Trimming cost V 10 bases and J 8 bases; bases outside gene matches: 7. The CDR3 is 11 residues long. The source is a human donor with acute or convalescent COVID-19. The donor label of this sample is uncertain. V and J are TRBV12-3 or TRBV12-4 and TRBJ1-2; TRBD1 agrees at 7 bases. Sequenced input: peripheral blood. The CDR3 nucleotides are TGTGCCACCGAGGACAGGTTCGGCTACACCTTC. Translation gives CATEDRFGYTF.